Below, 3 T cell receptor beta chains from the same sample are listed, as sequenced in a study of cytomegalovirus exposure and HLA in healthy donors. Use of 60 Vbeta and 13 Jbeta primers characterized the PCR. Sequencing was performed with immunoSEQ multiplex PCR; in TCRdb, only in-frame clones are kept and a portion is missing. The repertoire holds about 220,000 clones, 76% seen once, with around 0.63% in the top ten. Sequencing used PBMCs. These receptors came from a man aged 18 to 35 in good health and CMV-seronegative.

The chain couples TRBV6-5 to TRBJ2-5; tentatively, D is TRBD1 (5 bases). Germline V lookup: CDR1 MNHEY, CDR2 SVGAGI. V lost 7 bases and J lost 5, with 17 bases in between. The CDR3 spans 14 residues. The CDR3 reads CASNQLGAGETQYF. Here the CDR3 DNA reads TGTGCCAGCAACCAGCTAGGGGCTGGGGAGACCCAGTACTTC.

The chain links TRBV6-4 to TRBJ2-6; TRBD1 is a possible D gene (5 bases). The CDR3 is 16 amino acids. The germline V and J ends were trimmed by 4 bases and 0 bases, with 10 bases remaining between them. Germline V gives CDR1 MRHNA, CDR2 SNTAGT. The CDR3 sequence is CASSADRASGANVLTF. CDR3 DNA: TGTGCCAGCAGTGCAGACAGAGCCTCTGGGGCCAACGTCCTGACTTTC.

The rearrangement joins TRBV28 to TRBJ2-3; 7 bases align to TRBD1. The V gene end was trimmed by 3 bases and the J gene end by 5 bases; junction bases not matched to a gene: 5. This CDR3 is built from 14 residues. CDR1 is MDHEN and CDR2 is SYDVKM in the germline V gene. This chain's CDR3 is CASSLNRGLDTQYF. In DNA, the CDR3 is TGTGCCAGCAGTTTGAACAGGGGCTTAGATACGCAGTATTTT.